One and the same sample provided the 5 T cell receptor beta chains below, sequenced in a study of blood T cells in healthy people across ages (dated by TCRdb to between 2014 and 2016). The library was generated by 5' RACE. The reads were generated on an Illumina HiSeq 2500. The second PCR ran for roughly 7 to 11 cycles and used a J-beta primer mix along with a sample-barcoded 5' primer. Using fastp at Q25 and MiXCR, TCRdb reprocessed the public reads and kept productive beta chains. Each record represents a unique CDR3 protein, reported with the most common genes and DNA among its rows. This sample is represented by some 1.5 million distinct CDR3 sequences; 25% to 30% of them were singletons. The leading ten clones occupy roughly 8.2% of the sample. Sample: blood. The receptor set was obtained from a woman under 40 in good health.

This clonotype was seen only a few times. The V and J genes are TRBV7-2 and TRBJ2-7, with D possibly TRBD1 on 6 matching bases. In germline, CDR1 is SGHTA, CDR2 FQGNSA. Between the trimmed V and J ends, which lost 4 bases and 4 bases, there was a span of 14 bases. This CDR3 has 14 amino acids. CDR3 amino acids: CASSSPSRGYEQYF. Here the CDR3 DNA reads TGTGCCAGCAGCTCCCCAAGTAGGGGGTACGAGCAGTACTTC.

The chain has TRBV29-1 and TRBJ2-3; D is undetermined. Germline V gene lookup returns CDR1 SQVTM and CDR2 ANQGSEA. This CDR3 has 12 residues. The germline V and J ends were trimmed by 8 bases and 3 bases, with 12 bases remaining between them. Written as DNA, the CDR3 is TGCAGCTCCCGGTCCGGGACAGATACGCAGTATTTT. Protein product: CSSRSGTDTQYF.

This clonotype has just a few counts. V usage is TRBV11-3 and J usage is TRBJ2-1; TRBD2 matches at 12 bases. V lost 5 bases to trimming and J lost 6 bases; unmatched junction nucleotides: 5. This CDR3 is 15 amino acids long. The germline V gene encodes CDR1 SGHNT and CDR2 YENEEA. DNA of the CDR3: TGTGCCAGCAGCCGGACTAGCGGGACACTCAATGAGCAGTTCTTC. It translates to CASSRTSGTLNEQFF.

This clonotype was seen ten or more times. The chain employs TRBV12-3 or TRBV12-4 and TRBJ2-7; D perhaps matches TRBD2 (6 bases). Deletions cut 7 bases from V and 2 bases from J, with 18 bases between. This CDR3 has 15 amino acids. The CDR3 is CASTPGVDGAYEQYF. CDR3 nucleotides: TGTGCCAGCACCCCGGGGGTGGACGGAGCCTACGAGCAGTACTTC.

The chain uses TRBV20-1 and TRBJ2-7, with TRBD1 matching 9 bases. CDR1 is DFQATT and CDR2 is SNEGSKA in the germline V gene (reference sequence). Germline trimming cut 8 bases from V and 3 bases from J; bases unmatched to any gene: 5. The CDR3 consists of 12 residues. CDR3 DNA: TGCAGTCCCTGGACAGGGGACTACGAGCAGTACTTC. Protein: CSPWTGDYEQYF.